The entry below describes one T cell receptor beta chain. Its antigen is not known. These data are taken from a study of beta chain features in type 1 diabetes. Study-wide results and caveats: VDJ junctions from patients with type 1 diabetes contained fewer insertions and more deletions. Among patients with Type 1 diabetes, TCRB CDR3s were moderately but significantly shorter in every one of the four CD4+ subsets.

Of the isolated RNA, all was reverse transcribed, and so the sequenced material was expressed TCRB transcripts. Sequencing was performed with immunoSEQ multiplex PCR; in TCRdb, only in-frame clones are kept and a portion is missing. The profile shows under 300,000 clones, roughly 14% of them singletons. The germline V gene encodes CDR1 MNHNY and CDR2 SVGAGI (reference sequence). Trimming took off 5 bases at V and 2 bases at J, with 8 bases between the two ends. The CDR3 is 13 residues long. Specimen: naive CD4+ T cells from blood. This receptor was obtained from a man between 25 and 39 years old with type 1 diabetes. This chain joins TRBV6-6 and TRBJ2-3; possibly TRBD2 for D (5 bases). The CDR3 protein is CASSAGNTDTQYF. DNA for the CDR3: TGTGCCAGCAGTGCCGGGAACACAGATACGCAGTATTTT.